This T cell receptor beta chain was recovered during a study of PD-1 blockade in classical Hodgkin lymphoma. Broader study findings: Reports indicated that newly diagnosed patients had lower baseline TCR diversity than healthy donors did. CD8+ TCR diversity did not rise significantly by C4D1, unlike CD4+. What drove the repertoire differences, possibly disease activity or prior therapy, has not been defined.

With V trimmed by 6 bases and J by 3 bases, 3 bases remained unmatched. This CDR3 contains 15 residues. Germline assignment: CDR1 SEHNR and CDR2 FQNEAQ (reference sequence). A remark on this clone: Its antigen is not identified.

This table comes from immunoSEQ multiplex PCR, and its TCRdb copy is limited to in-frame clones, with some not included. The sample shows around 17,000 clones, approximately 80% of them seen only once. Every one of the patients relapsed after autologous stem cell transplantation (brentuximab vedotin exposure was variable). The authors purified CD4+ T cells from thawed PBMCs by magnetic negative selection. This specimen was CD4+ T cells from blood, taken at baseline. The receptor was derived from a human donor with classical Hodgkin lymphoma. The rearrangement joins TRBV7-9 to TRBJ1-6; 9 positions agree with TRBD1. CDR3 sequence reads: CASSTGGDYNSPLHF. In DNA, the CDR3 is TGTGCCAGCAGTACAGGGGGCGACTATAATTCACCCCTCCACTTT. Using reference TRBV7-9 and TRBJ1-6 for the parts outside the CDR3, the full variable domain is DTGVSQNPRHKITKRGQNVTFRCDPISEHNRLYWYRQTLGQGPEFLTYFQNEAQLEKSRLLSDRFSAERPKGSFSTLEIQRTEQGDSAMYLCASSTGGDYNSPLHFGNGTRLTVT.